This TCR beta chain was profiled in a study of cytomegalovirus exposure and HLA in healthy donors (dated by TCRdb to 2017 to 2019). Turning to the overall study: In an earlier analysis of under 600 of the donors, roughly 300 Gb of sequence data and approximately 100 million unique TCR beta sequences from roughly 200 million T cells were reported. The later analysis used no new phenotypic data to find candidate immune exposures, relying instead on TCR beta sequences and their occurrence across donors. An earlier analysis of about 620 of the donors applied high-throughput TCR beta sequencing to assess whether each TCR beta V gene segment acted as functional or pseudogenic. Besides the first cohort of about 730 subjects, a separate validation cohort made up of roughly 130 different subjects was used. A later analysis re-examined previously published TCR beta repertoires from about 700 donors and added high-resolution HLA genotyping to investigate patterns of TCR occurrence. About 280 gigabases of sequencing data and 70 million to 95 million unique TCR sequences made up an early release that covered some 640 HLA-typed donors. Among the roughly 400 genotyped donors, around 81% belonged to the genetic ancestry cluster associated with self-reported Caucasian donors. To predict cytomegalovirus infection status, the study brought together high-throughput TCR immunosequencing, statistical association of individual TCRs with disease status, and machine learning. The aim of the study was to test whether cataloging public T cell receptors could identify signatures of past pathogen exposure. Because of strong linkage in the cohort, a few DR-DQ haplotypes were treated as single units for association and clustering. A later genetic analysis took genome-wide SNP genotypes for about 60% of the roughly 670 donors and used that subset as a discovery cohort. The T cell repertoires of under 700 subjects were profiled by immunosequencing and related to cytomegalovirus serostatus. Every repertoire in the discovery cohort had been generated on one and the same sequencing platform. Donor age, sex, ethnicity and CMV serostatus were compiled alongside the repertoire data. Among 398 genotyped donors of the cohort, an average of approximately 240,000 unique TCR beta nucleotide sequences was sequenced per donor, of which 15% to 20% were non-productive. Typing coverage differed by locus: A, B, C, DRB1 and DQB1 were typed in roughly 620-640 donors, DQA1 in 500 to 550, DPA1 in 600 to 610, and DPB1 in just under 490. HLA typing included class I and class II loci at four-digit resolution. The paper's findings and limits, for the study overall: Some IMGT-functional V segments, including TRBV6-2 and TRBV6-3, could not be told apart with the 87-base-pair reads, so those segments were excluded. In a later genetic analysis, a missense DCLRE1C variant was associated with V-gene and J-gene trimming of TCR beta chains, and the association was replicated in an independent cohort. Most CMV-associated TCR beta chains appeared to be HLA-restricted in a later analysis, and the HLA associations seemed to be driven largely by CMV exposure. In this cohort, only TCR beta chains were sequenced, and detectable features were limited by the absence of alpha or paired-chain data. Linkage disequilibrium might explain the correlated functional status among segregating V segments, but an unknown experimental factor could not be excluded. When HLA alleles, especially DR and DQ, strongly co-occurred, TCR associations were difficult to assign to individual alleles. Sequencing depth was assumed to be roughly uniform across donors in the presence/absence analyses, though that assumption may not hold. A few of the identified cytomegalovirus-associated TCR beta chains were confirmed in vitro to be specific for cytomegalovirus antigens. In a later analysis, TCR association rates were found to vary across HLA loci, with the most associated TCRs seen for DRB1 alleles and the fewest for HLA-C alleles. An earlier analysis of approximately 570 of the donors showed that most TCR beta V segments appeared in productive rearrangements either about 87% or about 30% of the time, which broadly matched IMGT annotations. A cluster of highly shared sequence variants was judged likely to be a technical artifact of the sequencing pipeline. The only immune exposure information available for the cohort was CMV serostatus. In a later analysis, several top co-occurrence clusters were reported to appear linked to parvovirus B19, influenza, CMV and Epstein-Barr virus. The study listed around 160 TCR beta chains as associated with cytomegalovirus. Most TCR sequences were observed very rarely across donors, whereas some public TCRs were present in many individuals. A further reported finding was that TCR beta sequences accurately predicted the HLA-A and HLA-B alleles for most subjects in the first cohort. Specific HLA alleles were associated with 15,000 to 20,000 TCR beta sequences at a false discovery rate of 0.05 in a later analysis. Because some donors lacked HLA typing at each locus, the association tests relied only on the typed subset. It was suggested by the authors that the approach could potentially be generalized to other disease states and immunological phenotypes. In a later analysis, HLA-associated TCR beta chains showed more clonal expansion and lower generation probabilities than non-associated chains that were equally common. The classifier was reported to diagnose cytomegalovirus status with high specificity and sensitivity in both the original cohort and the validation cohort. Compared with the roughly 720-donor mean, donors in an Asian-associated ancestry cluster had fewer N-insertions in productive TCRs, according to a later genetic analysis. Because counts were too low, some 16 rarely observed V segments, including chromosome 9 orphons, were excluded from the earlier analysis of 587 of the donors.

The library relied on the immunoSEQ multiplex PCR assay. The multiplex PCR relied on a mix of 60 forward primers for TCR Vbeta segments and 13 reverse primers for TCR Jbeta segments. The CDR3 region of rearranged TCR beta genes was amplified from genomic DNA by a multiplex PCR assay. Amplified TCR beta libraries were sequenced as 87-base-pair reads on the Illumina HiSeq System. The authors' analysis ran thus. A later analysis tallied around 87 million unique TCR beta chains across the 666 repertoires, and about 10 million of those chains were shared by two or more donors. A nearest-neighbor algorithm error-corrected the raw reads and collapsed the reads into unique sequences, merging closely related sequences to remove PCR and sequencing errors. CDR3 sequences were aligned to IMGT reference sequences to assign V, D and J gene segments. For a sequence to be retained, a match of at least six nucleotides to both a V gene segment and a J gene segment was required. A rearrangement counted as productive if the CDR3 had no stop codons and remained in frame with V and J, and every other rearrangement counted as non-productive. Following IMGT convention, CDR3 was defined as the stretch from the second conserved V-encoded cysteine to the conserved J-encoded phenylalanine. Sequences without an unambiguous match to a single V gene segment were excluded from the earlier analysis of 587 of the donors. In an earlier analysis of 587 of the donors, a V segment was called functional when productive rearrangements were above 56.7%, and segregating when the standard deviation between donors exceeded 5%. A statistical classification framework was built to diagnose cytomegalovirus status from the catalog of TCR beta chain sequences. In a later analysis, TCR nucleotide sequences were compared against IMGT/GENE-DB human TR gene sequences so that V and J genes could be assigned. A later analysis assigned CDR3 sequences and most-parsimonious VDJ recombination scenarios with the TCRdist pipeline. In a later analysis, each TCR beta chain was defined by its CDR3 amino acid sequence together with its V-gene family, and reads without a unique V-gene family were excluded. As a way to deal with suspected cross-contamination and a sequencing artifact, a later analysis dropped roughly 620 nucleotide sequences that were highly shared and had low generation probability. A later analysis calculated a clonal expansion index for each public chain from normalized within-repertoire ranks of inferred template counts. Generation probabilities in a later analysis came from a VDJ recombination model fitted to out-of-frame rearrangements, and those results were checked against IGoR. In a later analysis, TCR-TCR, TCR-HLA and TCR-CMV co-occurrence was scored with hypergeometric tests, and a repertoire-size bias correction was applied to TCR pairs. False discovery rates were estimated in a later analysis by permuting HLA or CMV assignments 20 times. In a later analysis, co-occurring TCRs were grouped with DBSCAN, and TCRdist sequence similarity was added when clustering was performed within HLA-allele-positive subsets. Repertoires with fewer than 30,000 or more than 120,000 public chains were left out of co-occurrence clustering, as were a handful of repertoires with anomalous nucleotide sharing. Sourced from immuneACCESS, this table was stored by TCRdb with only in-frame sequences that have V and J called. A share of the clones is absent; for the studies checked, an unresolved V gene accounts for under half, and the remainder has no known explanation. That table furnishes V, J and clone size, whereas the DNA furnished D and trimming. The sample table holds approximately 210,000 clones, of which about four fifths were seen once. The ten biggest clones cover approximately 0.4% of the sample.

The cohort was made up of 666 healthy bone marrow donors. At the time of sampling, all cohort members were nominally healthy, though unrecorded immune exposures were likely present. The donor was CMV seropositive and belonged to the group of 250 to 300 seropositive cohort members. Every donor gave a peripheral blood sample, and the peripheral blood mononuclear cells from that sample were used for TCR beta sequencing. Genomic DNA extraction from the blood cell samples was performed with the Qiagen DNeasy Blood Extraction Kit. The table lists this clone with a few counts. What antigen it recognizes has not been identified. Mismatch with germline at one junction end may stem from a read error. Reading the germline V gene gives CDR1 MDHEN and CDR2 SYDVKM. Counted from cysteine to phenylalanine, this CDR3 has 12 amino acids. CDR3 DNA is the only sequence kept; it has 36 bases, read in frame from the first base.

The receptor was derived from a male donor in good health and CMV-seropositive. The V and J segments used are TRBV28 and TRBJ1-4; matching of 6 bases hints at TRBD1 as the D gene. The material sequenced was PBMCs. The CDR3 protein is CASSSITGKLIF. The DNA reads TGTGCCAGCAGTTCAATAACAGGGAAGCTCATTTTT.